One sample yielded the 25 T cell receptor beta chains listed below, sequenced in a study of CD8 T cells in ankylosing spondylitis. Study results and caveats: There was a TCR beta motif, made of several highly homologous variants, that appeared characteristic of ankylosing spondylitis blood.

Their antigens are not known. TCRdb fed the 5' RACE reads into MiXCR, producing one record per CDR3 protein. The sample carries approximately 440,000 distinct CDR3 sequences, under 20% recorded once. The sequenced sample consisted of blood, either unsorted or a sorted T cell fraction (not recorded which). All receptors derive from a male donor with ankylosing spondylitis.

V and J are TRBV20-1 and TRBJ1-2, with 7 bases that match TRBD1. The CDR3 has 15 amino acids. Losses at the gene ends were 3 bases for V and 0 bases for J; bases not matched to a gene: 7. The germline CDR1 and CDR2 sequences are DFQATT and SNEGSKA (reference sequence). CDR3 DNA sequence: TGCAGTGCTAGCTCCCAGGGGACAGCTAACTATGGCTACACCTTC. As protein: CSASSQGTANYGYTF.

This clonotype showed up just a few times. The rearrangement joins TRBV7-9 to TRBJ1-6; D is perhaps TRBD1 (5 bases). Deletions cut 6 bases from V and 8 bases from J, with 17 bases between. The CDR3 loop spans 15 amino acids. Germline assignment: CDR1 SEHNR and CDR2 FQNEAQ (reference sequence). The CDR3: CASSPWDAGYSPLHF. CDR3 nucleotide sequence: TGTGCCAGCAGTCCCTGGGACGCCGGATATTCACCCCTCCACTTT. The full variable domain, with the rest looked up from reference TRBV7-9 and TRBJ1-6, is DTGVSQNPRHKITKRGQNVTFRCDPISEHNRLYWYRQTLGQGPEFLTYFQNEAQLEKSRLLSDRFSAERPKGSFSTLEIQRTEQGDSAMYLCASSPWDAGYSPLHFGNGTRLTVT.

The CDR3 region is CASSLEMTASYNEQFF. The DNA for the CDR3 is TGTGCCAGCAGCTTAGAGATGACGGCCTCCTACAATGAGCAGTTCTTC. This chain joins TRBV11-2 and TRBJ2-1; D ambiguous. This CDR3 is 16 amino acids long. Trimming cost V 0 bases and J 0 bases, with 9 bases left between them. From germline, CDR1 is SGHAT and CDR2 FQNNGV.

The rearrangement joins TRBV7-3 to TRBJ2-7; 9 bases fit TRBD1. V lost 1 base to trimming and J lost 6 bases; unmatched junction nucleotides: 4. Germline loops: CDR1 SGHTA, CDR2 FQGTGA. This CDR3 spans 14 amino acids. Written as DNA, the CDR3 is TGTGCCAGCAGCTTAAAACAGGGGGCCGGCGAGCAGTACTTC. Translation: CASSLKQGAGEQYF.

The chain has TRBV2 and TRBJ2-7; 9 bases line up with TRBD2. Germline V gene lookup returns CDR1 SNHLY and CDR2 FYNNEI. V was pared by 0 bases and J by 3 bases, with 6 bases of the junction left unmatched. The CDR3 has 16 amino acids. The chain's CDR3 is CASSEAGGGVLYEQYF. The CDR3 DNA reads TGTGCCAGCAGTGAAGCTGGCGGGGGGGTCCTCTACGAGCAGTACTTC.

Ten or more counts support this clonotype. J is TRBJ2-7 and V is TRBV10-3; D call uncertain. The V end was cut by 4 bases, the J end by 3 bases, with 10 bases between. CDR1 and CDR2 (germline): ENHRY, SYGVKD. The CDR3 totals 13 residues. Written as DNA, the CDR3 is TGTGCCATCAGTGGTGGCAGCAACTACGAGCAGTACTTC. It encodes CAISGGSNYEQYF.

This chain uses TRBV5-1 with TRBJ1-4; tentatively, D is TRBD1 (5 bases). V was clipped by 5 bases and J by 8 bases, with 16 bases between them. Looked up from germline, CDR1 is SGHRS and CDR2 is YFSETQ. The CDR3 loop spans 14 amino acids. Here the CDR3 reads CASRVAGVEEKLFF. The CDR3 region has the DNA TGCGCCAGCAGGGTGGCGGGGGTCGAGGAAAAACTGTTTTTT.

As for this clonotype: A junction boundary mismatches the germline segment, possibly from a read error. The CDR3, as DNA: TGTGCCAGCAGCGAAGCCCCGACAGGCGTGAACACTGAAGCTTTCTTT. As protein: CASSEAPTGVNTEAFF. V gene TRBV6-1 combines with J gene TRBJ1-1, with D perhaps TRBD1 (6 bases). This CDR3 comprises 16 residues. In germline, CDR1 is MNHNS, CDR2 SASEGT.

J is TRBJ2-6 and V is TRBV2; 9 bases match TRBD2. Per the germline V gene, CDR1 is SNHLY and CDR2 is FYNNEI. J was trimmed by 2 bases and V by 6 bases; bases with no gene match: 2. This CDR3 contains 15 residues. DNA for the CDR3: TGTGCCAGCAGAGGGACTAGCACTGGGGCCAACGTCCTGACTTTC. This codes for CASRGTSTGANVLTF.

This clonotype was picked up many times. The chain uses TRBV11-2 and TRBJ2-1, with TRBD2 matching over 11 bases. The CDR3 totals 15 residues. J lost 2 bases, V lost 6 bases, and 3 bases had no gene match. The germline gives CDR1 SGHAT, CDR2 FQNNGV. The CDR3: CASSLGLAAYNEQFF. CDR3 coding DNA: TGTGCCAGCAGTTTGGGACTAGCGGCCTACAATGAGCAGTTCTTC.

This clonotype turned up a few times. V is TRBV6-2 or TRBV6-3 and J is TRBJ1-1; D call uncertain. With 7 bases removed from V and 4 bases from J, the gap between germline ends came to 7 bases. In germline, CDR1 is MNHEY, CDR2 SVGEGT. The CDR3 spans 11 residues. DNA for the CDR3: TGTGCCAGCAATCGGGGCACTGAAGCTTTCTTT. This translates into CASNRGTEAFF.

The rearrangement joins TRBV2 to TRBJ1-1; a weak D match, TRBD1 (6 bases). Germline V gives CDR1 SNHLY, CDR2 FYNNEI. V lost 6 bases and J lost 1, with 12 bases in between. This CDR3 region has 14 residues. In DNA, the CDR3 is TGTGCCAGCAGCACCGGGACACAGAACACTGAAGCTTTCTTT. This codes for CASSTGTQNTEAFF.

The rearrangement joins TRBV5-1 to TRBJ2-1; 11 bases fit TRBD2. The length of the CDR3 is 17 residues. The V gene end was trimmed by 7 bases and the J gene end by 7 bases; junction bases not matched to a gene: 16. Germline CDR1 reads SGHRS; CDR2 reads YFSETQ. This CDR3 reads CASAGSRRSSGGNEQFF. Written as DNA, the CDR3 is TGCGCCAGCGCAGGGTCTCGGAGGTCTAGCGGGGGGAATGAGCAGTTCTTC.

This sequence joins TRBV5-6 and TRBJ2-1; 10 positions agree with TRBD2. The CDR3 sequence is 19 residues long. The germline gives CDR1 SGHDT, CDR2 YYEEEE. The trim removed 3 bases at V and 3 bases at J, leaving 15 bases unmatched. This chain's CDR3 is CASSCLAGGRPRGYNEQFF. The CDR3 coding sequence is TGTGCCAGCAGCTGTTTAGCGGGAGGCCGCCCCCGGGGCTACAATGAGCAGTTCTTC.

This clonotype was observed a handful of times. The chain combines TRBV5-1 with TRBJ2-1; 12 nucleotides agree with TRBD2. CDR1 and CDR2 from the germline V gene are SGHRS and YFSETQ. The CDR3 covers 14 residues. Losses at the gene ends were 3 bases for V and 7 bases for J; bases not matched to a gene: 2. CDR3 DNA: TGCGCCAGCAGCTACACTAGCGGGGGGAATGAGCAGTTCTTC. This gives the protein CASSYTSGGNEQFF.

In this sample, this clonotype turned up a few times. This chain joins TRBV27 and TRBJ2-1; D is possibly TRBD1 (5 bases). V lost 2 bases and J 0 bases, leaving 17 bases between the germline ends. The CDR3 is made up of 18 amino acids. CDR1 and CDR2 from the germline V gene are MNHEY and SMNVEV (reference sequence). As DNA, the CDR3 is TGTGCCAGCAGTTTAATGGCCAACAGGTTGAGCTCCTACAATGAGCAGTTCTTC. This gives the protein CASSLMANRLSSYNEQFF.

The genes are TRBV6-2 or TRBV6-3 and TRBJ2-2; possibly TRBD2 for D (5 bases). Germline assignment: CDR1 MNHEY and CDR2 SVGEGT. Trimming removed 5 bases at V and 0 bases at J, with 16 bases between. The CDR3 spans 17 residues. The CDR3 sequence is CASSRLAGEPNTGELFF. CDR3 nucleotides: TGTGCCAGCAGTCGGTTAGCCGGGGAGCCGAACACCGGGGAGCTGTTTTTT.

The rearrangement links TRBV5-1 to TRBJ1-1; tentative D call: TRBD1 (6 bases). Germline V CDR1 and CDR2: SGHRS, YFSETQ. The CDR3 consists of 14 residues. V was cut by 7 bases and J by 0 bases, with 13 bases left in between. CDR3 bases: TGCGCCAGCCGACCAACAGGGTTGAACACTGAAGCTTTCTTT. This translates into CASRPTGLNTEAFF.

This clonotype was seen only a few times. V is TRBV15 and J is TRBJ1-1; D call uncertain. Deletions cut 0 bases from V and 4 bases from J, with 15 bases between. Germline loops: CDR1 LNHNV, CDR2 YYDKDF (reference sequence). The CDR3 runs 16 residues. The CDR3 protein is CATSRDLGAKGTEAFF. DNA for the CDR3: TGTGCCACCAGCAGAGATCTCGGAGCTAAGGGCACTGAAGCTTTCTTT. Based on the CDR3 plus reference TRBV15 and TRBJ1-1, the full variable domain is DAMVIQNPRYQVTQFGKPVTLSCSQTLNHNVMYWYQQKSSQAPKLLFHYYDKDFNNEADTPDNFQSRRPNTSFCFLDIRSPGLGDTAMYLCATSRDLGAKGTEAFFGQGTRLTVV.

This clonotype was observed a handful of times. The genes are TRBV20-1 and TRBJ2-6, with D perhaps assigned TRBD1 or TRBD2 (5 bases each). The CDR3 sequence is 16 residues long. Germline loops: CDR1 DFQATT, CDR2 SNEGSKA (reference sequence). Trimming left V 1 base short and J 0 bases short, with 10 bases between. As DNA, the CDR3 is TGCAGTGCTAGAGTGGGACGGCGCTCTGGGGCCAACGTCCTGACTTTC. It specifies CSARVGRRSGANVLTF.

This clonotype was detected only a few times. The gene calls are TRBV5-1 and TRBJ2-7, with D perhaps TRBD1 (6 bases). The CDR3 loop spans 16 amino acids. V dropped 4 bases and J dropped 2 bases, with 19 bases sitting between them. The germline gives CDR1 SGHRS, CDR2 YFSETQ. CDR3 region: CASSVGAQGIPYEQYF. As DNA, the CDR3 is TGCGCCAGCAGCGTCGGGGCCCAGGGGATTCCCTACGAGCAGTACTTC.

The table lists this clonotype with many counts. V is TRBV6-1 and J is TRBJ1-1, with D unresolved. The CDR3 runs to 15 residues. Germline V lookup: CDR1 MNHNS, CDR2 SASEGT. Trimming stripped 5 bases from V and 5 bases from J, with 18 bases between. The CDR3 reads CASSLLNVGRTEAFF. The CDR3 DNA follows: TGTGCCAGCAGTCTATTAAATGTTGGGAGAACTGAAGCTTTCTTT.

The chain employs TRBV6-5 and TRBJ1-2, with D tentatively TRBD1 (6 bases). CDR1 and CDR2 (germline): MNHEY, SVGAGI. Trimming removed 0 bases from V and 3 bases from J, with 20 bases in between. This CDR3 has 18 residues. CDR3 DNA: TGTGCCAGCAGTTACTCGTTGTGGGGGGGCAGTGGGGACTATGGCTACACCTTC. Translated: CASSYSLWGGSGDYGYTF.

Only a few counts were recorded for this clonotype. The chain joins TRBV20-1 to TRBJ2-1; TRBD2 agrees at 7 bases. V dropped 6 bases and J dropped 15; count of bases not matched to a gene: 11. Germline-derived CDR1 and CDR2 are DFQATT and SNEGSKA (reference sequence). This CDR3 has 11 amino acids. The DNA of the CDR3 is TGCAGTGCCTCTTCCCGGGAGGCTCCGTTCTTC. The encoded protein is CSASSREAPFF.

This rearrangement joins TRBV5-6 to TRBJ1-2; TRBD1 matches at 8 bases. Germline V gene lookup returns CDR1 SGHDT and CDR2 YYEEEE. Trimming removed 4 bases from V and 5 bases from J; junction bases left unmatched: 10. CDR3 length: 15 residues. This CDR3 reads CASSRPGQGKYGYTF. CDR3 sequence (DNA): TGTGCCAGCAGCAGGCCCGGACAGGGTAAATATGGCTACACCTTC.